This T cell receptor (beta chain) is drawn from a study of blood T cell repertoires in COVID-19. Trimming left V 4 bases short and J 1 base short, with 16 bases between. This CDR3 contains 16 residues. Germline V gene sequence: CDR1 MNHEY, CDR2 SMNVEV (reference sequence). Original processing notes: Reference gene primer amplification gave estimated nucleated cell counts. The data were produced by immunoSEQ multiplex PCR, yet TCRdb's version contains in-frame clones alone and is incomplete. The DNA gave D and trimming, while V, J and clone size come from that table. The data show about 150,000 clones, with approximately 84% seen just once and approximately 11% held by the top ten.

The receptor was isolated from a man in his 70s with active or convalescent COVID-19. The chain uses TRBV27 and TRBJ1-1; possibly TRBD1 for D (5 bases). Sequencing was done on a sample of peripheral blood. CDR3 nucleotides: TGTGCCAGCAGTTCCCAGGGATTTTCCAGGAACACTGAAGCTTTCTTT. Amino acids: CASSSQGFSRNTEAFF.